The present TCR beta chain was sequenced within a study of identical twins. Study-level results: Reduced insertions were recorded for abundant cord blood beta clonotypes, with no such pattern in memory repertoires.

This clonotype has a count of ten or more. The antigen is unknown. The germline V gene has CDR1 SGDLS and CDR2 YYNGEE. V was pared by 6 bases and J by 5 bases, with 6 bases of the junction left unmatched. CDR3 length: 14 residues. TCRdb itself ran the 5' RACE reads through MiXCR, one entry per CDR3 protein. In the table there are 250,000 to 300,000 distinct CDR3 sequences, nearly 9.5% of which are singletons. The donors were all healthy and Caucasian. The sample was also reused in another study, on yellow fever vaccine responses in identical twins.

Sequencing used CD8+ T cells sorted from blood. The rearrangement uses TRBV9 and TRBJ2-1; 9 positions agree with TRBD2. This clonotype was sampled from a young woman in good health. The DNA of the CDR3 is TGTGCCAGCAAGGCCAGCGGGGGGAACAATGAGCAGTTCTTC. Protein sequence: CASKASGGNNEQFF.